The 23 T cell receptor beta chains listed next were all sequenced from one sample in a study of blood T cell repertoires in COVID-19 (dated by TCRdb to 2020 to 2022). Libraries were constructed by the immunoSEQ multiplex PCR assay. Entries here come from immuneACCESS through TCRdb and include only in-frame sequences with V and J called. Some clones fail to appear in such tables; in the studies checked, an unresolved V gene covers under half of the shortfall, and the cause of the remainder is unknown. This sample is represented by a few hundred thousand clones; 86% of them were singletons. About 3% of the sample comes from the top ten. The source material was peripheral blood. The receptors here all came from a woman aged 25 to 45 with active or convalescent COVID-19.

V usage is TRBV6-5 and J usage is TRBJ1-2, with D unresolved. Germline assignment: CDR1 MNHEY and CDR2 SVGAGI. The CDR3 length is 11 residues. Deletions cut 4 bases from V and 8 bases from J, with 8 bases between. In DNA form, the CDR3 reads TGTGCCAGCAGTTTACTCTGGGGCTACACCTTC. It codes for CASSLLWGYTF.

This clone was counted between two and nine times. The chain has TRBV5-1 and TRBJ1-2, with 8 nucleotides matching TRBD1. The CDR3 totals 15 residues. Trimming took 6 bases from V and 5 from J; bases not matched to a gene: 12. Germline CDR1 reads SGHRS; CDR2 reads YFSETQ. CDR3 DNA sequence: TGCGCCAGCACCTCCGGGGCAGGGGGCAGTTATGGCTACACCTTC. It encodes CASTSGAGGSYGYTF. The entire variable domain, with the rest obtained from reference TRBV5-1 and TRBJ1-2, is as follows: KAGVTQTPRYLIKTRGQQVTLSCSPISGHRSVSWYQQTPGQGLQFLFEYFSETQRNKGNFPGRFSGRQFSNSRSEMNVSTLELGDSALYLCASTSGAGGSYGYTFGSGTRLTVV.

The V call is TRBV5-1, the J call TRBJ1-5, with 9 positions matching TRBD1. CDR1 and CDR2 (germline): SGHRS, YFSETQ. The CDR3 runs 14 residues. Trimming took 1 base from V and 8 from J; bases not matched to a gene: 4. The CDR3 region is CASSLTGGLEPQHF. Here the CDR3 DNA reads TGCGCCAGCAGCTTGACAGGGGGCCTGGAGCCCCAGCATTTT.

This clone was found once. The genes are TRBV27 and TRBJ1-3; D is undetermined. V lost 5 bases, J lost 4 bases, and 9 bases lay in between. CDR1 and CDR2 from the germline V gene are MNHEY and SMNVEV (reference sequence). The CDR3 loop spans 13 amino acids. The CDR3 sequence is CASSRTGGNTIYF. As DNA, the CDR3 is TGTGCCAGCAGTCGCACGGGAGGAAACACCATATATTTT.

CDR3 nucleotide sequence: TGTGCCAGCAGCTCTCGGCGGGGGGCGTCCCACAATGAGCAGTTCTTC. It encodes CASSSRRGASHNEQFF. The chain employs TRBV5-4 and TRBJ2-1, with TRBD2 matching over 8 bases. V lost 3 bases, J lost 5 bases, and 10 bases stayed unmatched. The CDR3 spans 16 residues. Looked up from germline, CDR1 is SGHNT and CDR2 is YYREEE (reference sequence).

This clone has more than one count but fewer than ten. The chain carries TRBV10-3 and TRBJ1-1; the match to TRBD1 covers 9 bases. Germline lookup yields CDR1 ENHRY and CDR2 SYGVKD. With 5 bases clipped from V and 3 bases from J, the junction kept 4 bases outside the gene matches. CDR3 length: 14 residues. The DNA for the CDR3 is TGTGCCATCAGTAAACAGGGGGCGGACACTGAAGCTTTCTTT. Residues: CAISKQGADTEAFF.

In DNA form, the CDR3 reads TGTGCCAGCAGCTTCCGGGACAGCTACACAGATACGCAGTATTTT. Translating gives CASSFRDSYTDTQYF. This chain connects TRBV28 to TRBJ2-3; the match to TRBD1 covers 7 bases. This CDR3 region has 15 residues. Germline assignment: CDR1 MDHEN and CDR2 SYDVKM. V lost 6 bases and J lost 2; bases outside the gene matches: 8.

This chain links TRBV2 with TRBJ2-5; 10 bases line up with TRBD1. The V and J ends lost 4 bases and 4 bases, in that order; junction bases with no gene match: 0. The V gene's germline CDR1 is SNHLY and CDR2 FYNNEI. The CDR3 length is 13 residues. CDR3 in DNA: TGTGCCAGCAGTGGGACAGGGGGAGAGACCCAGTACTTC. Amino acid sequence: CASSGTGGETQYF. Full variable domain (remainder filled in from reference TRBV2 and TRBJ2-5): EPEVTQTPSHQVTQMGQEVILRCVPISNHLYFYWYRQILGQKVEFLVSFYNNEISEKSEIFDDQFSVERPDGSNFTLKIRSTKLEDSAMYFCASSGTGGETQYFGPGTRLLVL.

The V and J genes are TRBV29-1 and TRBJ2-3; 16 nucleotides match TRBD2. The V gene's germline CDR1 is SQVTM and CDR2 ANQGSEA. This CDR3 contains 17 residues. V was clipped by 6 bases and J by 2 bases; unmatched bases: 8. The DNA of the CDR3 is TGCAGCGTACAAGGGACTAGCGGGGGGGGTTTCACAGATACGCAGTATTTT. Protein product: CSVQGTSGGGFTDTQYF.

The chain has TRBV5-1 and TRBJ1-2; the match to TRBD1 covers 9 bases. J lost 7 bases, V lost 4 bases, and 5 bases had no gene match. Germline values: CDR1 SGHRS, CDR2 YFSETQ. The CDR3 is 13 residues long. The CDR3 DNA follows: TGCGCCAGCAGCGCCGGGACAGGGACTGGCTACACCTTC. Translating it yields CASSAGTGTGYTF.

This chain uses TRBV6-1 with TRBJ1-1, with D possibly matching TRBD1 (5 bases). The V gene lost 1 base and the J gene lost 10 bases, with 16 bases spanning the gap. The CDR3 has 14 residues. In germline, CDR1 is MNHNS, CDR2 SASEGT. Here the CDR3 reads CASSEVNPAGGAFF. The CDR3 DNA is TGTGCCAGCAGTGAAGTTAACCCCGCCGGGGGAGCTTTCTTT.

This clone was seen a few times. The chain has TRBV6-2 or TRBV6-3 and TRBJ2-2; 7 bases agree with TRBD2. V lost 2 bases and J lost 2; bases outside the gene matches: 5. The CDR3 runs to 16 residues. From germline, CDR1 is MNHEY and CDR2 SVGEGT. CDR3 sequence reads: CASSYAGELNTGELFF. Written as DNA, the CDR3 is TGTGCCAGCAGTTACGCGGGGGAGCTAAACACCGGGGAGCTGTTTTTT.

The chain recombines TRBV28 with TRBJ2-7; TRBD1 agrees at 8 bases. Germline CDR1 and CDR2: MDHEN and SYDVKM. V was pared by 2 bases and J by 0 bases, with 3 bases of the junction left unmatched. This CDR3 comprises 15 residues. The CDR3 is CASSLPGQASYEQYF. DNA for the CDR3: TGTGCCAGCAGTTTACCGGGACAGGCCTCCTACGAGCAGTACTTC.

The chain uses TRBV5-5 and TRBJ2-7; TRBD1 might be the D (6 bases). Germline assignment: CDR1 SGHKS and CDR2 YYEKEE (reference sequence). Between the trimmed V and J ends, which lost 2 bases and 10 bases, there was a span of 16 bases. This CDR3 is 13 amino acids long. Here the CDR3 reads CASSLSGTPRQYF. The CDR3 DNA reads TGTGCCAGCAGCTTATCGGGGACACCTAGACAGTACTTC.

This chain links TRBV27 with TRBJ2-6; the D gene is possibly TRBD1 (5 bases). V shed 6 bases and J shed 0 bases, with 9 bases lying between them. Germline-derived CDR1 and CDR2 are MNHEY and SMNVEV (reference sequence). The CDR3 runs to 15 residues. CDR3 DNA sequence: TGTGCCAGCAGGACAGCGAGCTCTGGGGCCAACGTCCTGACTTTC. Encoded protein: CASRTASSGANVLTF.

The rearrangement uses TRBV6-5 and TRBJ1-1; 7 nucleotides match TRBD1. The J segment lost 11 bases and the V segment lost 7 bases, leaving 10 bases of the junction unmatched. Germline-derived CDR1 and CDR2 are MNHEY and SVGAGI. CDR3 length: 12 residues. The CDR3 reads CASIRQGDDAFF. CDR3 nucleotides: TGTGCCAGCATAAGACAGGGCGACGATGCTTTCTTT.

The CDR3 spells CASSSSQGSSTDTQYF. DNA for the CDR3: TGTGCCAGCTCATCCTCCCAGGGATCTAGCACAGATACGCAGTATTTT. This chain joins TRBV18 and TRBJ2-3; TRBD1 is a possible D gene (5 bases). This CDR3 spans 16 amino acids. V shed 5 bases and J shed 0 bases, with 15 bases lying between them. Germline CDR1 KGHSH, CDR2 LQKENI.

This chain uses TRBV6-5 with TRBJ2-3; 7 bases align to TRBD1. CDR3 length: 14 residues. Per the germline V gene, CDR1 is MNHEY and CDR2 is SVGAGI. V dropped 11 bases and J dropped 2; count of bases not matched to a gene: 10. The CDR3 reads CAGSGQHLTDTQYF. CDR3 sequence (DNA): TGTGCCGGGTCGGGACAGCACCTCACAGATACGCAGTATTTT.

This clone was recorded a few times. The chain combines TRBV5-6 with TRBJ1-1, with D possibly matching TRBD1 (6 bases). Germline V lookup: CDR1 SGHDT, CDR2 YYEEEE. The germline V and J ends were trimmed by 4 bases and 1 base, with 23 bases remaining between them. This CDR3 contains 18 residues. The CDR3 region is CASSHGPTGGAGNTEAFF. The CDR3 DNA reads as TGTGCCAGCAGCCACGGACCCACCGGGGGGGCGGGGAACACTGAAGCTTTCTTT.

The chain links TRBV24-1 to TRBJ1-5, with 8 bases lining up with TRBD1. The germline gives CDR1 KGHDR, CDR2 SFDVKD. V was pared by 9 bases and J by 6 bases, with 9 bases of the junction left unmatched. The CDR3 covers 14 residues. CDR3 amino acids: CATSSRQGSQPQHF. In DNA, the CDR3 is TGTGCCACCTCCTCTCGACAGGGGAGTCAGCCCCAGCATTTT.

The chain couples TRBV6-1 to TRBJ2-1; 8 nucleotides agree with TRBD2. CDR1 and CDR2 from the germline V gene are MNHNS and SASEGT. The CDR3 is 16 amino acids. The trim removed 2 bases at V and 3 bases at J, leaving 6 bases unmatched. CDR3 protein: CASSESLAANYNEQFF. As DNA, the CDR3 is TGTGCCAGCAGTGAATCACTAGCGGCCAACTACAATGAGCAGTTCTTC.

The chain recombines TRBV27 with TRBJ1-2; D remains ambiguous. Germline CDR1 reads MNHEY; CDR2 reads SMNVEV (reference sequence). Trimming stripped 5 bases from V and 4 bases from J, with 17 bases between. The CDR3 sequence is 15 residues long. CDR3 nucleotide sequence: TGTGCCAGCAGTGCCCACCCGGTGGGAGCCTATGGCTACACCTTC. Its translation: CASSAHPVGAYGYTF.

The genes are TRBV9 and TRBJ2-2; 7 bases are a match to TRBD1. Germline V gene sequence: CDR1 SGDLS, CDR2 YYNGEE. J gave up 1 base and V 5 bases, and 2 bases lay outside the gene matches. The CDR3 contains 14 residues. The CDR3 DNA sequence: TGTGCCAGCAGGGGACAGCTGAACACCGGGGAGCTGTTTTTT. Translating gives CASRGQLNTGELFF.